This T cell receptor (beta chain) emerged from a study of patients and donors after allogeneic stem cell transplantation. This clonotype occurred a few times. Germline CDR1 is SQVTM and CDR2 is ANQGSEA. V lost 6 bases and J lost 3, with 18 bases in between. The CDR3 is 14 amino acids. One entry per CDR3 protein, called by TCRdb with MiXCR from the RT-PCR reads. Of over 65,000 distinct CDR3 sequences listed, 26% were seen once; the top ten hold around a quarter. The sample taken for sequencing was blood, either unsorted or a sorted T cell fraction (not recorded which). The sequence was obtained from a human donor who was either an allogeneic HSCT recipient or a stem cell or donor lymphocyte infusion donor (not recorded which). It is not recorded whose cells these are; they may come from a transplant donor. The V call is TRBV29-1, the J call TRBJ2-7; D is tentatively TRBD1 or TRBD2 (5 bases each). CDR3 in amino acids: CSVAQGPWGYEQYF. The DNA for the CDR3 is TGCAGCGTGGCCCAGGGACCCTGGGGCTACGAGCAGTACTTC.